The 4 T cell receptor beta chains below were found in one sample sequenced in a study of T cell changes during pregnancy in multiple sclerosis. Profiled with immunoSEQ multiplex PCR; TCRdb holds only in-frame clones, not every one. The sample lists tens of thousands of clones; about 96% were seen once. The sample here was CD8+ T cells from peripheral blood mononuclear cells, taken after pregnancy. The receptor source for this set is a female donor with multiple sclerosis, enrolled in a pregnancy study.

V usage is TRBV7-6 and J usage is TRBJ2-6; 11 bases line up with TRBD2. J was trimmed by 0 bases and V by 5 bases; bases with no gene match: 6. The CDR3 has 18 residues. Per the germline V gene, CDR1 is SGHVS and CDR2 is FNYEAQ. CDR3 protein: CASSPTSGSPSGANVLTF. The CDR3 bases are TGTGCCAGCAGCCCTACTAGCGGGAGCCCCTCTGGGGCCAACGTCCTGACTTTC.

The V and J genes are TRBV2 and TRBJ2-7; TRBD2 matches at 11 bases. The trim removed 2 bases at V and 0 bases at J, leaving 6 bases unmatched. The CDR3 runs 17 residues. Germline V CDR1 and CDR2: SNHLY, FYNNEI. CDR3 sequence reads: CASSEKTSGRTSYEQYF. CDR3 bases: TGTGCCAGCAGTGAAAAAACTAGCGGGAGAACCTCCTACGAGCAGTACTTC.

CDR3 sequence: CASSQTGGHTEAFF. In DNA, the CDR3 is TGCGCCAGCAGCCAGACAGGGGGCCACACTGAAGCTTTCTTT. The gene calls are TRBV4-1 and TRBJ1-1; 10 bases match TRBD1. Germline assignment: CDR1 MGHRA and CDR2 YSYEKL. J lost 3 bases, V lost 3 bases, and 1 base had no gene match. This CDR3 has 14 residues.

V gene TRBV27 combines with J gene TRBJ1-5, with D tentatively TRBD1 (5 bases). The CDR3 contains 16 residues. Deletions cut 2 bases from V and 7 bases from J, with 18 bases between. Germline lookup yields CDR1 MNHEY and CDR2 SMNVEV (reference sequence). DNA of the CDR3: TGTGCCAGCAGTTTAAAACGCTTCGGGGGGGACCAGCCCCAGCATTTT. Its translation: CASSLKRFGGDQPQHF.